This TCR beta chain was sequenced for a study of cytomegalovirus exposure and HLA in healthy donors. Overall study context: Membership in the Caucasian-associated ancestry cluster was found for around four fifths of fewer than 450 genotyped donors. Whole-study results and caveats: Among TCR beta chains, those listed as cytomegalovirus-associated numbered about 150.

For this clone: Its specificity is unknown.

CDR3 size: 13 residues. CDR1 is SNHLY, CDR2 FYNNEI, per germline. The ends lost 8 bases at V and 4 bases at J; junction bases unmatched: 5. The PCR had 60 Vbeta and 13 Jbeta primers. Repertoires were generated with immunoSEQ multiplex PCR, while TCRdb's copy carries only in-frame clones and drops some. The sample has 100,000 to 150,000 clones; around three quarters are singletons. The chain uses TRBV2 and TRBJ2-1, with TRBD2 matching 7 bases. The material sequenced was PBMCs. The TCR sequence derives from a human donor in good health. DNA for the CDR3: TGTGCCAGCGGGAGGGCAGGATACAATGAGCAGTTCTTC. This gives the protein CASGRAGYNEQFF.